A selection of T cell receptor beta chains follows, all from one sample in a study of cytomegalovirus exposure and HLA in healthy donors. Assay: immunoSEQ multiplex PCR; the TCRdb copy retains only in-frame clones and omits some. The data hold 150,000 to 200,000 clones, with 65% to 85% observed a single time. The sample taken for sequencing was PBMCs. All receptors come from a woman aged 18-35 years in good health and CMV-seropositive. CDR3s include the opening cysteine and the closing phenylalanine or tryptophan. The D gene is left open where the match is weak. Size is omitted from some rows. Given values are once, few, many or a class for expanded clones.

V gene,clone size,J gene,D gene,CDR3 protein,CDR3 DNA
TRBV7-8,few,TRBJ2-7,TRBD2,CASSPGTSGGARDEQYF,TGTGCCAGCAGCCCCGGGACTAGCGGGGGGGCTAGGGACGAGCAGTACTTC
TRBV28,NA,TRBJ2-2,NA,CASTDLGLRGTANTGELFF,TGTGCCAGCACCGATCTGGGGCTTAGGGGAACCGCGAACACCGGGGAGCTGTTTTTT
TRBV5-6,NA,TRBJ2-7,NA,CASSGAESSYEQYF,TGTGCCAGCTCTGGGGCCGAGAGCTCCTACGAGCAGTACTTC
TRBV7-9,NA,TRBJ2-7,TRBD1,CASSYGDSSYEQYF,TGTGCCAGCAGCTATGGGGACAGCTCCTACGAGCAGTACTTC
TRBV7-9,NA,TRBJ2-2,NA,CATRSRGKNTGELFF,TGTGCCACCAGAAGTAGGGGGAAAAACACCGGGGAGCTGTTTTTT
TRBV15,NA,TRBJ1-1,NA,CATSRDARANTEAFF,TGTGCCACCAGCAGAGATGCCAGGGCGAACACTGAAGCTTTCTTT
TRBV6-1,NA,TRBJ2-1,TRBD2,CASSEVGGAYNEQFF,TGTGCCAGCAGTGAAGTGGGGGGGGCCTACAATGAGCAGTTCTTC
TRBV18,NA,TRBJ2-3,NA,CASSPYGDTQYF,TGTGCCAGCTCACCGTACGGTGATACGCAGTATTTT
TRBV4-1,few,TRBJ2-7,TRBD1,CASSVGPDRVTYEQYF,TGCGCCAGCAGCGTAGGCCCAGACAGGGTAACTTACGAGCAGTACTTC
TRBV6-1,NA,TRBJ1-3,TRBD1,CASSELGTGSGNTIYF,TGTGCCAGCAGTGAATTGGGGACAGGCTCTGGAAACACCATATATTTT
TRBV28,NA,TRBJ2-7,TRBD1,CASSYAGTGSYEQYF,TGTGCCAGCAGTTATGCCGGGACAGGGTCCTACGAGCAGTACTTC
TRBV7-8,NA,TRBJ2-5,TRBD1,CASNRDRGFQETQYF,TGTGCCAGCAACAGGGACAGGGGTTTTCAAGAGACCCAGTACTTC
TRBV27,once,TRBJ1-1,NA,CASSFYGAQEAFF,TGTGCCAGCAGTTTTTATGGGGCCCAGGAAGCTTTCTTT
TRBV6-5,NA,TRBJ1-6,NA,CASSAGGSPLHF,TGTGCCAGCAGTGCGGGGGGTTCACCCCTCCACTTT
TRBV13,NA,TRBJ2-7,TRBD2,CASSQRSSGDRYEQYF,TGTGCCAGCAGCCAAAGATCTAGCGGGGACCGCTACGAGCAGTACTTC
TRBV7-2,NA,TRBJ2-4,TRBD2,CASSLRTGGLAKNIQYF,TGTGCCAGCAGCCTCCGTACGGGGGGGTTAGCCAAAAACATTCAGTACTTC
TRBV28,few,TRBJ1-2,NA,CASTPGGAQRTYTF,TGTGCCAGCACCCCGGGAGGCGCCCAAAGGACCTACACCTTC
TRBV18,NA,TRBJ2-6,NA,CASSPGASGANVLTF,TGTGCCAGCTCACCGGGGGCCTCTGGGGCCAACGTCCTGACTTTC
TRBV15,NA,TRBJ2-7,NA,CATSRDRNYGVLSYEQYF,TGTGCCACCAGCAGAGATCGAAATTACGGTGTCCTCTCTTACGAGCAGTACTTC
TRBV5-6,NA,TRBJ2-5,NA,CASSLISEETQYF,TGTGCCAGCAGCTTGATCAGTGAAGAGACCCAGTACTTC
TRBV5-1,NA,TRBJ1-6,NA,CASSLTGSPSPLHF,TGCGCCAGCAGCTTGACAGGGTCGCCCTCACCCCTCCACTTT
TRBV6-4,NA,TRBJ2-3,NA,CASSLGHPDTQYF,TGTGCCAGCAGTTTGGGGCATCCAGATACGCAGTATTTT
TRBV6-1,NA,TRBJ2-2,TRBD1,CASRAGQGIFGELFF,TGTGCCAGCAGGGCGGGACAGGGGATTTTCGGGGAGCTGTTTTTT
TRBV11-2,once,TRBJ1-1,TRBD1,CASSRQGRAPRNTEAFF,TGTGCCAGCAGCAGACAGGGACGGGCCCCAAGGAACACTGAAGCTTTCTTT
TRBV18,once,TRBJ2-7,NA,CASSPEAYEQYF,TGTGCCAGCTCACCAGAGGCCTACGAGCAGTACTTC